The rows below give T cell receptor beta chains drawn from one sample of a study of preoperative IRX-2 immunotherapy in early breast cancer. Sequenced by immunoSEQ multiplex PCR; TCRdb stores in-frame clones only, minus some. This sample carries around 25,000 clones, around 72% of them seen once, and the ten largest clones take 5.5% to 8%. The sample here was lymph node tissue, taken after IRX-2 immunotherapy. The receptors shown here come from a human donor with breast cancer. Both conserved end residues are part of each CDR3. The order of the fields is J gene, D gene, V gene, clone size, CDR3 protein, CDR3 DNA. The D gene is left open where the match is weak. Not all rows give a size; the values are once, few, many and, for expanded clones, a class.

j_call: TRBJ2-1
d_call: TRBD2
v_call: TRBV25-1
clone_size: few
cdr3_aa: CASSELAGGYNEQFF
cdr3_nt: TGTGCCAGCAGTGAATTAGCGGGAGGATACAATGAGCAGTTCTTC

j_call: TRBJ2-7
d_call: TRBD1
v_call: TRBV7-1
clone_size: NA
cdr3_aa: CASSLGGSTYEQYF
cdr3_nt: TGTGCCAGCAGCCTAGGGGGCAGCACCTACGAGCAGTACTTC

j_call: TRBJ2-1
d_call: NA
v_call: TRBV18
clone_size: few
cdr3_aa: CASGQGLLGEQFF
cdr3_nt: TGTGCCAGTGGGCAGGGTTTGCTTGGTGAGCAGTTCTTC

j_call: TRBJ1-3
d_call: TRBD1
v_call: TRBV19
clone_size: NA
cdr3_aa: CASSRTGGYSGNTIYF
cdr3_nt: TGTGCCAGTAGTAGGACAGGGGGCTACTCTGGAAACACCATATATTTT

j_call: TRBJ1-5
d_call: NA
v_call: TRBV7-1
clone_size: NA
cdr3_aa: CASSLAGGRDQPQHF
cdr3_nt: TGTGCCAGCAGCTTGGCGGGGGGCAGGGATCAGCCCCAGCATTTT

j_call: TRBJ2-1
d_call: TRBD1
v_call: TRBV29-1
clone_size: NA
cdr3_aa: CSVEGLGQGIYNEQFF
cdr3_nt: TGCAGCGTTGAAGGATTGGGACAGGGGATCTACAATGAGCAGTTCTTC

j_call: TRBJ1-3
d_call: NA
v_call: TRBV18
clone_size: NA
cdr3_aa: CASLFASGNTIYF
cdr3_nt: TGTGCCAGCCTGTTCGCCTCTGGAAACACCATATATTTT

j_call: TRBJ2-6
d_call: NA
v_call: TRBV5-1
clone_size: NA
cdr3_aa: CASSLAPISSSGANVLTF
cdr3_nt: TGCGCCAGCAGCTTGGCTCCCATTTCCTCCTCTGGGGCCAACGTCCTGACTTTC

j_call: TRBJ1-1
d_call: TRBD1
v_call: TRBV12-5
clone_size: NA
cdr3_aa: CASTPRGDSSLEAFF
cdr3_nt: TGTGCCAGCACTCCCCGGGGGGACAGCAGCCTAGAAGCTTTCTTT

j_call: TRBJ1-1
d_call: NA
v_call: TRBV6-8
clone_size: few
cdr3_aa: CASLSGAKEAFF
cdr3_nt: TGTGCCAGCCTCTCGGGTGCAAAGGAAGCTTTCTTT

j_call: TRBJ2-1
d_call: TRBD2
v_call: TRBV7-1
clone_size: NA
cdr3_aa: CASSLGLANNEQFF
cdr3_nt: TGTGCCAGCAGCCTGGGACTAGCGAACAATGAGCAGTTCTTC

j_call: TRBJ2-3
d_call: NA
v_call: TRBV6-8
clone_size: NA
cdr3_aa: CASTKKAAGTDTQYF
cdr3_nt: TGTGCCAGCACCAAAAAGGCGGCGGGCACAGATACGCAGTATTTT

j_call: TRBJ2-7
d_call: NA
v_call: TRBV30
clone_size: few
cdr3_aa: CAWSVTVTYEQYF
cdr3_nt: TGTGCCTGGAGTGTAACAGTGACCTACGAGCAGTACTTC

j_call: TRBJ1-3
d_call: NA
v_call: TRBV7-8
clone_size: NA
cdr3_aa: CASSLQDSGNTIYF
cdr3_nt: TGTGCCAGCAGCTTGCAAGACTCTGGAAACACCATATATTTT

j_call: TRBJ1-5
d_call: NA
v_call: TRBV6-8
clone_size: NA
cdr3_aa: CASRGARNQPQHF
cdr3_nt: TGTGCCAGCCGAGGGGCCCGCAATCAGCCCCAGCATTTT

j_call: TRBJ2-1
d_call: NA
v_call: TRBV11-3
clone_size: once
cdr3_aa: CASSSGGPSYNEQFF
cdr3_nt: TGTGCCAGCAGCTCGGGCGGGCCCTCCTACAATGAGCAGTTCTTC

j_call: TRBJ1-5
d_call: NA
v_call: TRBV19
clone_size: NA
cdr3_aa: CASRDRARSNQPQHF
cdr3_nt: TGTGCCAGTAGGGACCGGGCCCGGAGCAATCAGCCCCAGCATTTT

j_call: TRBJ1-1
d_call: TRBD1
v_call: TRBV7-2
clone_size: NA
cdr3_aa: CASRQGGNTEAFF
cdr3_nt: TGTGCCAGCAGGCAGGGGGGGAACACTGAAGCTTTCTTT

j_call: TRBJ2-7
d_call: NA
v_call: TRBV7-5
clone_size: NA
cdr3_aa: CASSSRRQPYEQYF
cdr3_nt: TGTGCCAGCAGCTCGAGGCGGCAGCCCTACGAGCAGTACTTC

j_call: TRBJ2-3
d_call: NA
v_call: TRBV7-1
clone_size: NA
cdr3_aa: CASSLTITGTGADTQYF
cdr3_nt: TGTGCCAGCAGCTTGACGATAACCGGGACGGGAGCAGATACGCAGTATTTT

j_call: TRBJ2-3
d_call: TRBD1
v_call: TRBV30
clone_size: few
cdr3_aa: CAWTGQGMSDTQYF
cdr3_nt: TGTGCCTGGACGGGACAGGGGATGTCAGATACGCAGTATTTT

j_call: TRBJ2-1
d_call: TRBD1
v_call: TRBV11-3
clone_size: NA
cdr3_aa: CASSPGTGGTSGYNEQFF
cdr3_nt: TGTGCCAGCAGCCCCGGGACAGGGGGTACTAGCGGCTACAATGAGCAGTTCTTC

j_call: TRBJ1-1
d_call: TRBD1
v_call: TRBV11-3
clone_size: NA
cdr3_aa: CASSFAGTGTVNTEAFF
cdr3_nt: TGTGCCAGCAGCTTTGCCGGGACAGGGACCGTGAACACTGAAGCTTTCTTT

j_call: TRBJ2-5
d_call: NA
v_call: TRBV30
clone_size: NA
cdr3_aa: CASSPRETQYF
cdr3_nt: TGTGCCAGCAGTCCTCGGGAGACCCAGTACTTC

j_call: TRBJ1-4
d_call: NA
v_call: TRBV22-1
clone_size: NA
cdr3_aa: CASNVGQGGNEKLFF
cdr3_nt: TGTGCCAGCAACGTGGGGCAGGGCGGTAATGAAAAACTGTTTTTT

j_call: TRBJ2-6
d_call: TRBD2
v_call: TRBV7-6
clone_size: NA
cdr3_aa: CASSPGEGGANVLTF
cdr3_nt: TGTGCCAGCAGCCCGGGGGAGGGTGGGGCCAACGTCCTGACTTTC

j_call: TRBJ1-5
d_call: TRBD1
v_call: TRBV11-3
clone_size: NA
cdr3_aa: CASSLGSTGYEPQHF
cdr3_nt: TGTGCCAGCAGCTTAGGCTCGACAGGGTATGAGCCCCAGCATTTT

j_call: TRBJ2-3
d_call: NA
v_call: TRBV11-3
clone_size: NA
cdr3_aa: CASSFSGTSTDTQYF
cdr3_nt: TGTGCCAGCAGCTTTTCCGGGACTTCTACAGATACGCAGTATTTT

j_call: TRBJ2-1
d_call: TRBD1
v_call: TRBV11-3
clone_size: once
cdr3_aa: CASSLGQGKENEQFF
cdr3_nt: TGTGCCAGCAGCTTAGGACAGGGGAAGGAGAATGAGCAGTTCTTC

j_call: TRBJ2-5
d_call: NA
v_call: TRBV19
clone_size: once
cdr3_aa: CASSSSPWETQYF
cdr3_nt: TGTGCCAGTAGCTCGAGCCCATGGGAGACCCAGTACTTC

j_call: TRBJ2-7
d_call: TRBD2
v_call: TRBV16
clone_size: NA
cdr3_aa: CASSQSGRGNEQYF
cdr3_nt: TGTGCCAGCAGCCAATCGGGGAGGGGAAACGAGCAGTACTTC

j_call: TRBJ1-5
d_call: NA
v_call: TRBV6-7
clone_size: NA
cdr3_aa: CASSPFRGGLGNQPQHF
cdr3_nt: TGTGCCAGCAGTCCCTTTCGGGGGGGGCTTGGCAATCAGCCCCAGCATTTT

j_call: TRBJ2-1
d_call: NA
v_call: TRBV14
clone_size: NA
cdr3_aa: CASSQGGNYNEQFF
cdr3_nt: TGTGCCAGCAGCCAAGGCGGGAACTACAATGAGCAGTTCTTC

j_call: TRBJ1-2
d_call: TRBD1
v_call: TRBV30
clone_size: NA
cdr3_aa: CAWRGQGVGYGYTF
cdr3_nt: TGTGCCTGGAGGGGACAGGGGGTAGGCTATGGCTACACCTTC

j_call: TRBJ2-1
d_call: NA
v_call: TRBV14
clone_size: NA
cdr3_aa: CASSRGSSYNEQFF
cdr3_nt: TGTGCCAGCAGCCGGGGAAGCTCCTACAATGAGCAGTTCTTC

j_call: TRBJ2-3
d_call: TRBD2
v_call: TRBV11-3
clone_size: NA
cdr3_aa: CASSLDFMAGAQYF
cdr3_nt: TGTGCCAGCAGCTTAGATTTTATGGCGGGGGCGCAGTATTTT

j_call: TRBJ1-2
d_call: NA
v_call: TRBV6-8
clone_size: NA
cdr3_aa: CASRPPFGSGYTF
cdr3_nt: TGTGCCAGCAGACCACCGTTTGGCTCGGGCTACACCTTC

j_call: TRBJ2-1
d_call: NA
v_call: TRBV6-8
clone_size: few
cdr3_aa: CASSRDSWDEQFF
cdr3_nt: TGTGCCAGCAGTCGGGATAGTTGGGATGAGCAGTTCTTC

j_call: TRBJ2-3
d_call: TRBD2
v_call: TRBV6-8
clone_size: NA
cdr3_aa: CASTAASGSRADTQYF
cdr3_nt: TGTGCCAGCACAGCAGCTAGCGGGAGTAGGGCAGATACGCAGTATTTT

j_call: TRBJ2-2
d_call: NA
v_call: TRBV19
clone_size: NA
cdr3_aa: CASSPWGTGELFF
cdr3_nt: TGTGCCAGTAGCCCATGGGGAACCGGGGAGCTGTTTTTT

j_call: TRBJ1-1
d_call: NA
v_call: TRBV15
clone_size: once
cdr3_aa: CATSRGVLGGTEAFF
cdr3_nt: TGTGCCACCAGCAGAGGGGTATTGGGAGGCACTGAAGCTTTCTTT

j_call: TRBJ2-7
d_call: NA
v_call: TRBV6-8
clone_size: once
cdr3_aa: CASRYVAGSYEQYF
cdr3_nt: TGTGCCAGCAGATACGTTGCGGGTAGCTACGAGCAGTACTTC

j_call: TRBJ2-1
d_call: TRBD2
v_call: TRBV5-1
clone_size: NA
cdr3_aa: CASSLGTSGLGEQFF
cdr3_nt: TGCGCCAGCAGCCTCGGGACTAGCGGTCTCGGTGAGCAGTTCTTC

j_call: TRBJ2-1
d_call: TRBD2
v_call: TRBV6-8
clone_size: NA
cdr3_aa: CASTKLAGGSNEQFF
cdr3_nt: TGTGCCAGCACCAAACTAGCGGGAGGGTCGAATGAGCAGTTCTTC

j_call: TRBJ1-1
d_call: NA
v_call: TRBV28
clone_size: NA
cdr3_aa: CASSLISENTEAFF
cdr3_nt: TGTGCCAGCAGTTTAATATCGGAGAACACTGAAGCTTTCTTT

j_call: TRBJ2-5
d_call: NA
v_call: TRBV10-2
clone_size: NA
cdr3_aa: CASRRGETMQETQYF
cdr3_nt: TGCGCCAGCCGGAGGGGTGAAACTATGCAAGAGACCCAGTACTTC

j_call: TRBJ1-1
d_call: NA
v_call: TRBV25-1
clone_size: NA
cdr3_aa: CASSVPGLEAFF
cdr3_nt: TGTGCCAGCAGTGTACCGGGGCTTGAAGCTTTCTTT

j_call: TRBJ2-3
d_call: NA
v_call: TRBV11-3
clone_size: NA
cdr3_aa: CASSSLGGSTDTQYF
cdr3_nt: TGTGCCAGCAGCTCGTTGGGGGGTAGCACAGATACGCAGTATTTT

j_call: TRBJ1-2
d_call: TRBD1
v_call: TRBV10-2
clone_size: few
cdr3_aa: CASTDRGSNYGYTF
cdr3_nt: TGCGCCAGCACCGACAGGGGATCTAACTATGGCTACACCTTC

j_call: TRBJ2-7
d_call: TRBD1
v_call: TRBV15
clone_size: NA
cdr3_aa: CATSAGQALPEQYF
cdr3_nt: TGTGCCACCAGCGCAGGACAGGCGCTCCCCGAGCAGTACTTC

j_call: TRBJ2-2
d_call: NA
v_call: TRBV1
clone_size: NA
cdr3_aa: CASSQASPSAGELFF
cdr3_nt: TGCGCCAGCAGCCAAGCCAGCCCATCTGCCGGGGAGCTGTTTTTT

j_call: TRBJ1-1
d_call: TRBD1
v_call: TRBV7-4
clone_size: NA
cdr3_aa: CASSYRGSNTEAFF
cdr3_nt: TGTGCCAGCAGCTACAGGGGGTCTAACACTGAAGCTTTCTTT

j_call: TRBJ1-3
d_call: NA
v_call: TRBV5-1
clone_size: NA
cdr3_aa: CASSEWGSSEGNTIYF
cdr3_nt: TGCGCCAGCAGCGAATGGGGGTCGTCGGAAGGAAACACCATATATTTT